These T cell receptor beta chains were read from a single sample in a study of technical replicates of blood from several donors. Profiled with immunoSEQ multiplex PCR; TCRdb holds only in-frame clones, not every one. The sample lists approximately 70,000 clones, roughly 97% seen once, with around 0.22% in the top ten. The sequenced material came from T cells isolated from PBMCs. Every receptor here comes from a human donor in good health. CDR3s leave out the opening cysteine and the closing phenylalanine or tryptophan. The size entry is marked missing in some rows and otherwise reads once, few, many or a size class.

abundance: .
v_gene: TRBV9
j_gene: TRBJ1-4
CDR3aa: ASSEGRGDEKLF

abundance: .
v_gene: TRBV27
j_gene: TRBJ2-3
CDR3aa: ASSKAQTGLQLTDTQY

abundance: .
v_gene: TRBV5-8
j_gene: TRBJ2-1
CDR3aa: ASSRGLAARNEQF

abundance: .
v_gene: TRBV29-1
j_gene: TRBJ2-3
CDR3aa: SGGAGVGDTQY

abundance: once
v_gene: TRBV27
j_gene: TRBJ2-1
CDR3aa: ASSLYNEQF

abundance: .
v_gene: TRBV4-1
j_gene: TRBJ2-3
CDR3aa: ASSHPPAGGPRKTQY

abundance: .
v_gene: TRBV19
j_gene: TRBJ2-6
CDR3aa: ASSIRPGSGANVLT

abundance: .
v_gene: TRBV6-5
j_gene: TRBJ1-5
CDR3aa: ASSYAPNGPQH

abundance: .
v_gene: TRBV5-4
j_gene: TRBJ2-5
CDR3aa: ASSPNVGDQETQY

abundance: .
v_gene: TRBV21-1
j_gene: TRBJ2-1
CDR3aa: ASSKGPLQDPYNEQF

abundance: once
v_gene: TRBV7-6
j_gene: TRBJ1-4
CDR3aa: ASRGKGNEKLF

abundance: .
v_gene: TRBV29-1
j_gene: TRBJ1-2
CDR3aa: SDLAEGITMPYGYT

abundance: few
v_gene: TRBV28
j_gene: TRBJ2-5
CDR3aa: ASSGTLGLAGVGETQY

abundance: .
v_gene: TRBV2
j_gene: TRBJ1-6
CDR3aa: ASGNYLGGNSPLH

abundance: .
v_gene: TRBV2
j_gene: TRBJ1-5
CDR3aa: ASKRDSNQPQH

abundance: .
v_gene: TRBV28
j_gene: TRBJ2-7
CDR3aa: ASSLGSQGGYEQY

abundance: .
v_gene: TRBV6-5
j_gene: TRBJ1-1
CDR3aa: ASCGFGGRTEAF

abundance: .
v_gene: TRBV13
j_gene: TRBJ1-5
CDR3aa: ASSFSPPGGYSNQPQH

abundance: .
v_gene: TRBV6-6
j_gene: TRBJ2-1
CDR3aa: ASSRGPPYNEQF

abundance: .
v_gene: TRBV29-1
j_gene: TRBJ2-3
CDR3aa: SVKGVSTDTQY

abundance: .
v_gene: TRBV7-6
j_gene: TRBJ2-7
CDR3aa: ASSFGLSNYEQY

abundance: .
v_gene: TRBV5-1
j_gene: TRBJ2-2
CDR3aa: ATQRDTTTGELF

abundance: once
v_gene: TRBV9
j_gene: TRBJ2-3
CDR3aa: ASSVTSGSRTDTQY

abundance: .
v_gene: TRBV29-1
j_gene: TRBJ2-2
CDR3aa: SVTTLAGISTGELF

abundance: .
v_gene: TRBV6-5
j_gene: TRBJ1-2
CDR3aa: ASSKQGLYGYT

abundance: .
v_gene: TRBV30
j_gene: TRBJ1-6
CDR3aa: AWRGGGSSYNSPLH

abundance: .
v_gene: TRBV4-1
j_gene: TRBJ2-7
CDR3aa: ASSHAPGLAVPSYEQY